This section outlines one TCR beta chain sequence together with its context. Sample-barcoded 5' priming and a J-beta primer mix drove a second PCR of about 7 to 11 cycles. TCRdb redid the calling of the 5' RACE reads with MiXCR, one entry per CDR3 protein. The data hold some 880,000 distinct CDR3 sequences, with approximately 35% observed a single time. This sample was included in a study of blood T cells in healthy people across ages. CDR1 SQVTM and CDR2 ANQGSEA come from the germline V gene. The CDR3 has 11 residues. The TCR sequence derives from a man between 18 and 29 years old in good health. This rearrangement joins TRBV29-1 to TRBJ2-2; no definite D call. The sequenced material came from blood. CDR3 coding DNA: TGCCTCAGAGTGAATACCGGGGAGCTGTTTTTT. Translated: CLRVNTGELFF.